This TCR beta chain is from a study of OX40 agonist ivuxolimab in advanced cancers. Study overall: Eligibility rules accepted prior anti-PD-1, anti-PD-L1 or anti-CTLA-4 therapy, and around 44% had some. Three patients showed partial responses: one hepatocellular carcinoma and two cutaneous melanoma cases.

Findings of the study overall: Clones of CD4+ and CD8+ blood T cells grew by week 6 at doses of 0.1 to 3.0 mg/kg.

This CDR3 has 12 residues. The ends were cut back, 3 bases at V and 7 bases at J, with 10 bases in the middle. Germline assignment: CDR1 SGHRS and CDR2 YFSETQ. Remarks on this clone: The antigen is undetermined.

Clones were read by immunoSEQ multiplex PCR, and TCRdb kept only the in-frame ones, dropping some. The sample includes about 83,000 clones, about 90% of them seen just once. This material consisted of CD4+ or CD8+ T cells sorted from blood, taken in a trial of the OX40 agonist ivuxolimab. This chain connects TRBV5-1 to TRBJ1-2; D perhaps matches TRBD1 (5 bases). The source is an adult with an advanced solid tumor such as melanoma, head and neck, liver or kidney cancer. DNA for the CDR3: TGCGCCAGCAGCTATGGGACCGCTGGCTACACCTTC. Translated, it gives CASSYGTAGYTF.